What follows is one T cell receptor (beta chain) and its context. There are a few counts of this clonotype. Its antigen specificity is not known. Base quality data are lacking; no much larger clone is found one base away. In the ophthalmopathy patients, disease was moderately to severely active, with a Clinical Activity Score of 3 or more, a NOSPECS grade of 4 or more, and a duration of less than 3 months. The study excluded patients with uncontrolled infections, other autoimmune diseases, pregnancy or lactation. Diagnoses were established on the basis of clinical symptoms, serum thyroxine and TRAb, thyroid ultrasound, and orbital computed tomography. Ficoll-Paque density gradient centrifugation was used to isolate PBMCs from around 10 ml of fresh peripheral blood. Trizol reagent was used to extract total RNA, and RNA quality was then checked on an Agilent 2100 Bioanalyzer. The CDR3 starts with the cysteine, ends with the phenylalanine, and has 16 residues. This entry keeps only the CDR3 DNA: 48 bases, framed from base 1. V loses 2 bases at its end and J loses 3 bases; junction bases beyond the gene matches: 2. CDR1 and CDR2 (MDHEN, SYDVKM) derive from the germline V gene.

These data originate in a study of T cells in Graves' hyperthyroidism and ophthalmopathy (dated by TCRdb to between 2018 and 2020). The study in broad terms: Peripheral blood samples were taken at the time of initial diagnosis, prior to any treatment. To identify distinguishing TCR V-J signatures, a discovery cohort of around 98 patients was used, comprising 43 with Graves' ophthalmopathy and 55 to 65 with stable Graves' hyperthyroidism. An independent validation cohort of 18 to 20 hyperthyroidism patients and 17 patients who later progressed to ophthalmopathy tested prospective prediction of ophthalmopathy. The 75 to 100 discovery patients were randomly divided into training and test sets at a 7:3 ratio. In addition, the study compared T-cell repertoires in thyroid tissue and in blood from five or six Graves' hyperthyroidism patients. After sampling, hyperthyroidism patients received methimazole starting at 30 mg daily, and ophthalmopathy patients received high-dose intravenous methylprednisolone. TCR Vbeta CDR3 sequencing of 120 to 150 peripheral blood samples (43 ophthalmopathy, some 75 hyperthyroidism and roughly 17 progressor patients) is reported in the paper.

The TCR beta CDR3 regions were amplified from RNA transcripts. The TCR CDR3 was subjected to a first round of RT-PCR using the HTBI primer set and the Qiagen OneStep RT-PCR kit. Libraries were constructed in a second round of multiplex PCR, after which size selection and purification were carried out. Sequencing of the libraries was done on an Illumina HiSeq2000 using paired-end 100 bp reads. Per the source publication's procedure: SOAPnuke was used to process the raw data, with reads discarded if the reads contained adapters or uncalled bases, had a mean Phred below 15, or lacked an exact constant-primer or identifier match. High-quality paired reads were merged using COPE v1.2.5, and each unique nucleotide sequence was defined as a clonotype. Clonotypes were aligned to IMGT TRBV, TRBD and TRBJ reference segments using MiTCR v1.1. Analysis was restricted to V-J combinations with a frequency above 0.0001, which covered 98% to 99.2% of repertoires. The TCS score was defined as the ratio of F50 (clonal expansion) to E x V (chaos), calculated using BLOSUM62-based TCRdist between CDR3 peptides within each V-J. Welch's t-statistics and random forest reduced 500 to 550 V-J features to 10 to 15, which were used in a naive Bayes classifier (R e1071). TCRdb reworked the public reads: Q25 trimming with fastp, MiXCR clone assembly, productive beta chains retained. Each record represents a unique CDR3 protein, reported with the most common genes and DNA among its rows. The V and J calls, along with clone size, are taken from TCRdb and not from the paper's own processing. The sample includes over 250,000 distinct CDR3 sequences, with roughly 13% observed a single time. About a third of the sample comes from the top ten.

Study-level results and caveats: In validation, progression to ophthalmopathy was predicted by the model with almost 71% sensitivity and 72.22% specificity, a median of approximately 6.5 months before onset. Sample size was not statistically predetermined, and investigators were not blinded to group allocation. A model built on a 13 V-J signature distinguished ophthalmopathy from stable hyperthyroidism, reaching 85% to 90% sensitivity and 81% to 83% specificity in cross-validation and 80%/75% in testing. Most expanded thyroid clonotypes (frequency above 0.001) were also found in blood, which suggests that blood repertoires may mirror thyroid immune responses.

The sample comprised blood. This receptor was identified in a woman in her 40s with Graves' ophthalmopathy. This sequence uses TRBV28 and TRBJ2-2, with 11 bases in between that match TRBD2. The CDR3 reads CASSLGTSGYTGELFF. The DNA is as follows: TGTGCCAGCAGTTTAGGGACTAGCGGCTACACCGGGGAGCTGTTTTTT.